What follows are 21 T cell receptor beta chains derived from one specimen sequenced in a study of early T cells in non-severe SARS-CoV-2 infection. One entry per CDR3 protein, called by TCRdb with MiXCR from the 5' RACE reads. The sample carries under 95,000 distinct CDR3 sequences, 9.5% to 15% recorded once. Specimen: whole blood. Source of these receptors: an adult who was a healthcare worker with PCR-confirmed SARS-CoV-2 infection or an uninfected control (not recorded which).

In its sample, this clonotype was seen many times. The V and J genes are TRBV2 and TRBJ2-7; 10 bases agree with TRBD2. V shed 7 bases, J shed 3 bases, and the junction held 3 bases outside the gene matches. The CDR3 runs to 13 residues. Looked up from germline, CDR1 is SNHLY and CDR2 is FYNNEI. The CDR3 region has the DNA TGTGCCAGCATATCTAGCGGGAGCTACGAGCAGTACTTC. This sequence encodes CASISSGSYEQYF.

This clonotype was picked up a small number of times. The chain recombines TRBV19 with TRBJ1-4, with unresolved D. Germline CDR1 LNHDA, CDR2 SQIVND (reference sequence). The CDR3 consists of 14 residues. Trimming left V 7 bases short and J 2 bases short, with 11 bases between. The CDR3 here is CASTGVATNEKLFF. In DNA, the CDR3 is TGTGCCAGTACCGGGGTAGCGACTAATGAAAAACTGTTTTTT.

The genes are TRBV6-5 and TRBJ2-1, with 8 positions matching TRBD1. There are 14 residues in the CDR3. Germline-derived CDR1 and CDR2 are MNHEY and SVGAGI. V lost 6 bases, J lost 6 bases, and 7 bases stayed unmatched. CDR3 nucleotide sequence: TGTGCCAGCAGATTTCAGGGGGCGATCAATGAGCAGTTCTTC. Translation gives CASRFQGAINEQFF.

In this sample, this clonotype turned up many times. The CDR3 DNA sequence: TGTGCCAGCAGCCTGGGACAGGGTGTCTACGAGCAGTACTTC. Its translation is CASSLGQGVYEQYF. J is TRBJ2-7 and V is TRBV4-2; 9 nucleotides agree with TRBD1. V dropped 4 bases and J dropped 3; count of bases not matched to a gene: 4. CDR1 is LGHNA, CDR2 YNFKEQ, per germline. The CDR3 contains 14 residues.

This chain joins TRBV12-3 or TRBV12-4 and TRBJ2-4; the D is unclear. CDR3 size: 13 residues. For the CDR3, the DNA is TGTGCAACGGGCTCGGGAGCCAAAAACATTCAGTACTTC. Protein: CATGSGAKNIQYF.

V is TRBV2 and J is TRBJ2-1; D gene unclear. Trimming took 5 bases from V and 10 from J, leaving 9 bases between them. This CDR3 comprises 11 residues. Germline V gene sequence: CDR1 SNHLY, CDR2 FYNNEI. The CDR3 spells CASSNPVEQFF. In DNA, the CDR3 is TGTGCCAGCAGTAACCCTGTAGAGCAGTTCTTC.

This clonotype occurred many times. The rearrangement uses TRBV6-1 and TRBJ2-1, with 12 positions matching TRBD2. V dropped 6 bases and J dropped 8; count of bases not matched to a gene: 5. The germline gives CDR1 MNHNS, CDR2 SASEGT. The CDR3 contains 14 residues. CDR3 DNA sequence: TGTGCCAGCAGACCTAGCGGGAGGGGCCATGAGCAGTTCTTC. Amino acid sequence: CASRPSGRGHEQFF.

The genes are TRBV4-1 and TRBJ1-5; 10 bases line up with TRBD1. Trimming took 3 bases from V and 0 from J; bases not matched to a gene: 5. Germline loops: CDR1 MGHRA, CDR2 YSYEKL. The length of the CDR3 is 17 residues. In DNA form, the CDR3 reads TGCGCCAGCAGCCAGGACAGGGGGGCTTATAGCAATCAGCCCCAGCATTTT. Residues: CASSQDRGAYSNQPQHF.

The chain combines TRBV20-1 with TRBJ1-5; D ambiguous. This CDR3 is 15 amino acids long. The germline V and J ends were trimmed by 1 base and 1 base, with 11 bases remaining between them. CDR1 is DFQATT and CDR2 is SNEGSKA in the germline V gene (reference sequence). CDR3 amino acids: CSARGQLGSNQPQHF. The CDR3 DNA reads TGCAGTGCTAGAGGTCAGCTGGGCAGCAATCAGCCCCAGCATTTT.

V and J are TRBV5-5 and TRBJ2-3; 7 nucleotides line up with TRBD2. Germline CDR1 SGHKS, CDR2 YYEKEE (reference sequence). CDR3 length equals 16 residues. V lost 4 bases, J lost 2 bases, and 10 bases stayed unmatched. This chain's CDR3 is CASSLTTSRNTDTQYF. The CDR3 DNA sequence: TGTGCCAGCAGCCTTACGACTAGCCGGAACACAGATACGCAGTATTTT.

This clonotype came up many times. The chain joins TRBV6-4 to TRBJ2-3; 9 bases fit TRBD2. This CDR3 region has 15 residues. Germline V gene data show CDR1 as MRHNA and CDR2 as SNTAGT. V was clipped by 3 bases and J by 5 bases; unmatched bases: 6. The chain's CDR3 is CASSEGDSGGDTQYF. The CDR3 region has the DNA TGTGCCAGCAGTGAAGGAGATAGCGGGGGAGATACGCAGTATTTT.

The rearrangement uses TRBV6-2 or TRBV6-3 and TRBJ2-3; D is perhaps TRBD1 or TRBD2 (5 bases each). The V and J ends lost 8 bases and 2 bases respectively, with 14 bases between them. The CDR3 length is 14 residues. Germline CDR1 and CDR2: MNHEY and SVGEGT. The CDR3 nucleotides read TGTGCCAGCGGTCCCGGGACGTCCACAGATACGCAGTATTTT. Translating gives CASGPGTSTDTQYF.

This clonotype was seen at least ten times. V usage is TRBV27 and J usage is TRBJ2-7, with TRBD2 matching 9 bases. This CDR3 contains 17 residues. From germline, CDR1 is MNHEY and CDR2 SMNVEV (reference sequence). The junction had 12 bases not matched to a gene; V was cut back by 2 bases and J by 4 bases. This chain's CDR3 is CASSLAGGAYTYYEQYF. The CDR3 nucleotides read TGTGCCAGCAGTTTAGCGGGGGGGGCTTACACTTATTACGAGCAGTACTTC.

The CDR3 coding sequence is TGCGCCAGCAGCCCGATTAGCGGGGCCTCCTACGAGCAGTACTTC. The encoded protein is CASSPISGASYEQYF. The chain employs TRBV5-1 and TRBJ2-7; 8 bases are shared with TRBD2. The germline gives CDR1 SGHRS, CDR2 YFSETQ. Germline trimming cut 4 bases from V and 0 bases from J; bases unmatched to any gene: 6. This CDR3 spans 15 amino acids.

The chain carries TRBV5-8 and TRBJ2-6; 13 nucleotides line up with TRBD2. The V gene's germline CDR1 is SGHTS and CDR2 YDEGEE. The CDR3 extends over 18 amino acids. With V trimmed by 4 bases and J by 0 bases, 4 bases remained unmatched. The CDR3 bases are TGTGCCAGCAGCAGAACTAGCGGGGGGGCCTCTGGGGCCAACGTCCTGACTTTC. Translated, it gives CASSRTSGGASGANVLTF.

The chain employs TRBV20-1 and TRBJ2-2; D call uncertain. V dropped 8 bases and J dropped 3 bases, with 10 bases sitting between them. CDR3 length: 12 amino acids. Germline V gene data show CDR1 as DFQATT and CDR2 as SNEGSKA (reference sequence). Written as DNA, the CDR3 is TGCAGTCTCCCTGCGGACACCGGGGAGCTGTTTTTT. Translating it yields CSLPADTGELFF.

This clonotype was seen at least ten times. This chain uses TRBV6-6 with TRBJ2-1; TRBD2 matches at 13 bases. CDR1 and CDR2 (germline): MNHNY, SVGAGI (reference sequence). The CDR3 runs 16 residues. Trimming took 2 bases from V and 8 from J; bases not matched to a gene: 6. The CDR3 loop reads CASSYTGTSGTDEQFF. CDR3 in DNA: TGTGCCAGCAGTTACACCGGGACTAGCGGGACCGATGAGCAGTTCTTC.

This rearrangement joins TRBV11-2 to TRBJ2-2, with 8 bases that match TRBD2. V gave up 3 bases and J gave up 6 bases; unmatched junction bases: 3. Germline values: CDR1 SGHAT, CDR2 FQNNGV. CDR3 length: 14 amino acids. Written as DNA, the CDR3 is TGTGCCAGCAGCTTTGCCGGGGGGGCCGGGGAGCTGTTTTTT. This translates into CASSFAGGAGELFF.

This chain links TRBV20-1 with TRBJ1-1; a possible D gene is TRBD1 (6 bases). Trimming stripped 5 bases from V and 11 bases from J, with 15 bases between. CDR1 and CDR2 from the germline V gene are DFQATT and SNEGSKA (reference sequence). The CDR3 loop spans 11 amino acids. CDR3 protein: CSAFGRGNAFF. The DNA of the CDR3 is TGCAGTGCTTTCGGAAGGGGGAATGCTTTCTTT.

V is TRBV11-2 and J is TRBJ2-1; 10 bases are shared with TRBD2. CDR1 SGHAT and CDR2 FQNNGV come from the germline V gene. The CDR3 consists of 15 residues. Trimming took 4 bases from V and 7 from J; bases not matched to a gene: 7. CDR3 in amino acids: CASSSGLAEGNEQFF. DNA of the CDR3: TGTGCCAGCAGCTCCGGACTAGCGGAGGGGAATGAGCAGTTCTTC.

This clonotype showed up many times. The rearrangement links TRBV11-2 to TRBJ2-1; TRBD2 agrees at 12 bases. CDR1 and CDR2 from the germline V gene are SGHAT and FQNNGV. The ends lost 3 bases at V and 3 bases at J; junction bases unmatched: 6. The CDR3 covers 17 residues. The CDR3: CASSLITSGGIYNEQFF. CDR3 DNA sequence: TGTGCCAGCAGCTTGATTACTAGCGGGGGGATCTACAATGAGCAGTTCTTC.